A selection of T cell receptor beta chains follows, all from one sample in a study of blood T cells in healthy people across ages. TCRdb recomputed calls from the 5' RACE reads with MiXCR, one row per CDR3 protein. The repertoire consists of roughly 800,000 distinct CDR3 sequences, with 58% occurring once and the leading ten covering approximately 20%. Sequencing input: blood. The receptors shown here come from a man aged 30-40 years in good health. The CDR3 runs from the conserved cysteine through the conserved F or W. The order of the fields is clone size, D gene, J gene, CDR3 length, V gene, CDR3 protein, CDR3 DNA. A D gene is named only where the DNA matches it firmly. Where a row states a size, it is once, few, many or the class of an expanded clone; other rows omit it.

NA | NA | TRBJ2-5 | 14 | TRBV4-2 | CASSQSGVVETQYF | TGTGCCAGCAGCCAGTCGGGGGTTGTAGAGACCCAGTACTTC
many | NA | TRBJ2-3 | 16 | TRBV5-1 | CASSFLGGGLTDTQYF | TGCGCCAGCAGCTTCCTAGGGGGGGGCCTCACAGATACGCAGTATTTT
NA | TRBD1 | TRBJ2-7 | 12 | TRBV20-1 | CSAPDRGHEQYF | TGCAGTGCCCCAGACAGGGGCCACGAGCAGTACTTC
few | TRBD2 | TRBJ2-1 | 16 | TRBV10-3 | CAISDLSGRNYNEQFF | TGTGCCATCAGTGACCTTAGCGGGAGAAATTACAATGAGCAGTTCTTC
NA | TRBD2 | TRBJ2-1 | 15 | TRBV6-1 | CASSYLAGDYNEQFF | TGTGCCAGCAGTTATCTAGCGGGAGACTACAATGAGCAGTTCTTC
NA | NA | TRBJ2-5 | 21 | TRBV4-1 | CASSQDLGVAALPVEQETQYF | TGCGCCAGCAGCCAAGATCTGGGGGTAGCGGCGTTGCCCGTCGAACAAGAGACCCAGTACTTC
NA | TRBD2 | TRBJ2-3 | 15 | TRBV20-1 | CSASSLADSTDTQYF | TGCAGTGCTAGTAGCCTAGCGGACAGCACAGATACGCAGTATTTT
few | NA | TRBJ2-1 | 14 | TRBV28 | CASSSTGTIDEQFF | TGTGCCAGCAGTTCTACAGGGACTATTGATGAGCAGTTCTTC
NA | NA | TRBJ2-1 | 14 | TRBV27 | CASGSGGPNNEQFF | TGTGCCAGCGGGTCCGGGGGCCCCAACAATGAGCAGTTCTTC
NA | TRBD1 | TRBJ2-4 | 16 | TRBV20-1 | CSARRGTGMWENIQYF | TGCAGTGCCAGGCGTGGGACAGGAATGTGGGAAAACATTCAGTACTTC